These 5 T cell receptor beta chains were all obtained from the same sample, sequenced in a study of OX40 agonist ivuxolimab in advanced cancers. Method: immunoSEQ multiplex PCR; TCRdb's copy keeps in-frame clones and lacks some. The table lists roughly 120,000 clones, around 91% of them singletons. The sequenced sample was CD4+ or CD8+ T cells sorted from blood, obtained in a trial of the OX40 agonist ivuxolimab. The receptor set was obtained from an adult with an advanced solid tumor such as melanoma, head and neck, liver or kidney cancer.

This clone came up once. The chain joins TRBV18 to TRBJ2-4, with TRBD1 matching over 7 bases. In germline, CDR1 is KGHSH, CDR2 LQKENI. The CDR3 has 15 residues. Trimming cost V 5 bases and J 1 base; bases outside gene matches: 5. The CDR3 DNA is TGTGCCAGCTCAGAGGGGGCGCGGGCCAAAAACATTCAGTACTTC. Translated, it gives CASSEGARAKNIQYF.

The V and J genes are TRBV5-4 and TRBJ2-2, with D tentatively TRBD1 (5 bases). This CDR3 has 14 amino acids. Trimming took off 4 bases at V and 5 bases at J, with 12 bases between the two ends. Germline CDR1 is SGHNT and CDR2 is YYREEE (reference sequence). The CDR3 bases are TGTGCCAGCAGCCCTGGACATGGGACCGGGGAGCTGTTTTTT. Its protein product is CASSPGHGTGELFF. The whole variable domain, remainder taken from reference TRBV5-4 and TRBJ2-2, is ETGVTQSPTHLIKTRGQQVTLRCSSQSGHNTVSWYQQALGQGPQFIFQYYREEENGRGNFPPRFSGLQFPNYSSELNVNALELDDSALYLCASSPGHGTGELFFGEGSRLTVL.

The genes are TRBV5-1 and TRBJ2-7; 7 nucleotides line up with TRBD1. CDR3 length: 15 residues. Looked up from germline, CDR1 is SGHRS and CDR2 is YFSETQ. J was trimmed by 4 bases and V by 3 bases; bases with no gene match: 10. This chain's CDR3 is CASSSSPGQKYEQYF. The CDR3 bases are TGCGCCAGCAGCTCATCGCCGGGACAGAAGTACGAGCAGTACTTC.

The genes are TRBV18 and TRBJ1-4; D remains ambiguous. Trimming took 2 bases from V and 7 from J, leaving 14 bases between them. Per the germline V gene, CDR1 is KGHSH and CDR2 is LQKENI. This CDR3 is built from 15 residues. As DNA, the CDR3 is TGTGCCAGCTCACCAATCTCGGGAGAGGGTGAAAAACTGTTTTTT. Protein product: CASSPISGEGEKLFF.

The CDR3 spells CAIRKTGGEVEKLFF. CDR3 bases: TGTGCCATCAGGAAGACAGGGGGCGAAGTGGAAAAACTGTTTTTT. The chain combines TRBV10-3 with TRBJ1-4; TRBD1 matches 10 bases. The V segment lost 6 bases and the J segment 8 bases; nucleotides outside the gene matches: 9. The germline V gene has CDR1 ENHRY and CDR2 SYGVKD. The CDR3 spans 15 residues.